This TCR beta chain was observed in a study of Ad26.COV2.S vaccination and SARS-CoV-2 variants. Study overall: Into the muscle, Ad26.COV2.S was dosed once or twice, 56 days apart.

Study-level results: Non-spike TCR breadth did not differ much between vaccine and placebo recipients.

Assay used: immunoSEQ multiplex PCR; TCRdb lists only in-frame clones, some missing. The data contain about 350,000 clones, around 89% of them singletons. Stated treatment: some 20 received Ad26.COV2.S at low or high dose, single or two shots; roughly five received placebo; per-sample allocation not given. Material that was analyzed had been drawn on day 63 after the first vaccine or placebo injection. Comments on this clone: The antigen is undetermined.

Germline-derived CDR1 and CDR2 are SGHRS and YFSETQ. J gave up 2 bases and V 4 bases, and 12 bases lay outside the gene matches. The CDR3 is 17 residues long. The receptor's source is a person between 18 and 60 years old who received the Ad26.COV2.S COVID-19 vaccine or a placebo. The sequencing here drew on peripheral blood, taken in a trial of Ad26.COV2.S vaccine versus placebo. The rearrangement uses TRBV5-1 and TRBJ2-3; 8 bases line up with TRBD2. DNA of the CDR3: TGCGCCAGCAGCAGGGGATTAGCGGGGAGGGTCACAGATACGCAGTATTTT. Translated: CASSRGLAGRVTDTQYF.